What follows is one TCR beta chain and its context. The source of the sample is a study of Ad26.COV2.S vaccination and SARS-CoV-2 variants. Study-level information: Sample donor was a member of the COV1001 Ad26.COV2.S trial arm.

Treatment reported: approximately 18 received Ad26.COV2.S at low or high dose, single or two shots; about five received placebo; per-sample allocation not given. Day 63 after the first injection of vaccine or placebo was the sampling time. The V gene lost 4 bases and the J gene lost 1 base, with 5 bases spanning the gap. The CDR3 is made up of 14 amino acids. CDR1 and CDR2 from the germline V gene are LGHNT and FRNRAP. This table comes from immunoSEQ multiplex PCR, and its TCRdb copy is limited to in-frame clones, with some not included. The sample includes 350,000 to 450,000 clones, about 90% seen only once; the top ten take around 1.7%.

The clonotype originates from a person between 18 and 65 years old who received the Ad26.COV2.S COVID-19 vaccine or a placebo. This material consisted of peripheral blood, taken in a trial of Ad26.COV2.S vaccine versus placebo. The rearrangement joins TRBV12-5 to TRBJ2-6; D is unresolved. CDR3 in DNA: TGTGCTAGTGGTTCATCGTCTGGGGCCAACGTCCTGACTTTC. Protein product: CASGSSSGANVLTF.